One and the same sample provided the 28 T cell receptor beta chains below, sequenced in a study of CD8+ T cells in alopecia areata. Extracted RNA was reverse transcribed, and the resulting cDNA served as sequencing template. TCRdb's copy holds only in-frame clones and misses some; the assay was immunoSEQ multiplex PCR. The sample comprises 95,000 to 120,000 clones, approximately 59% of which are singletons, and around 20% rests with the top ten. The specimen sequenced was CD8+ T cells sorted from blood. These receptors came from a human donor in good health.

This clone was counted a few times. Written as DNA, the CDR3 is TGTGCCAGCAGTTTAGGGTGGACATGGGGCACAGATACGCAGTATTTT. It encodes CASSLGWTWGTDTQYF. This rearrangement joins TRBV28 to TRBJ2-3; possible D gene TRBD1, 5 bases. V lost 2 bases, J lost 1 base, and 13 bases lay in between. Germline V gene data show CDR1 as MDHEN and CDR2 as SYDVKM. This CDR3 is 16 amino acids long.

The chain has TRBV2 and TRBJ2-1, with no clear D. The CDR3 length is 14 residues. Per germline, CDR1 SNHLY and CDR2 FYNNEI. Trimming cost V 2 bases and J 4 bases, with 9 bases left between them. DNA for the CDR3: TGTGCCAGCAGTGAAAGGGCACTTTACAATGAGCAGTTCTTC. It translates to CASSERALYNEQFF.

A single count supports this clone. The V call is TRBV7-6, the J call TRBJ1-1; 12 nucleotides align to TRBD1. There are 16 residues in the CDR3. Trimming at V came to 3 bases and at J to 1 base, leaving 3 bases not matched to a gene. CDR1 is SGHVS and CDR2 is FNYEAQ in the germline V gene. The CDR3 loop reads CASSLGQGAWNTEAFF. The DNA of the CDR3 is TGTGCCAGCAGCTTGGGACAGGGGGCTTGGAACACTGAAGCTTTCTTT.

There are a few counts of this clone. The CDR3 DNA sequence: TGTGCCGCAGGGGAGAACAGGGGGATCGAGCAGTACTTC. Its protein product is CAAGENRGIEQYF. The chain couples TRBV28 to TRBJ2-7; TRBD1 matches at 8 bases. This CDR3 has 13 residues. V lost 11 bases to trimming and J lost 6 bases; unmatched junction nucleotides: 12. Germline CDR1 and CDR2: MDHEN and SYDVKM.

The J gene is TRBJ2-7, the V gene TRBV6-5; 14 nucleotides agree with TRBD2. Germline CDR1 is MNHEY and CDR2 is SVGAGI. The CDR3 has 15 amino acids. Trimming at V came to 6 bases and at J to 5 bases, leaving 6 bases not matched to a gene. Here the CDR3 reads CASRMTSGGADEQYF. The DNA for the CDR3 is TGTGCCAGCAGGATGACTAGCGGGGGGGCCGACGAGCAGTACTTC.

The rearrangement links TRBV7-9 to TRBJ2-2; D remains unclear. Germline V gene lookup returns CDR1 SEHNR and CDR2 FQNEAQ (reference sequence). The CDR3 consists of 12 residues. Trimming took off 2 bases at V and 10 bases at J, with 8 bases between the two ends. The CDR3 DNA follows: TGTGCCAGCAGCTTAACTCCCGAGGAGCTGTTTTTT. Translation: CASSLTPEELFF.

This chain joins TRBV18 and TRBJ2-3; 12 nucleotides match TRBD2. CDR3 length: 15 amino acids. In germline, CDR1 is KGHSH, CDR2 LQKENI. Trimming removed 3 bases from V and 6 bases from J; junction bases left unmatched: 4. The CDR3 sequence is CASSPTSGGLDTQYF. The CDR3 DNA sequence: TGTGCCAGCTCACCCACTAGCGGGGGGTTGGATACGCAGTATTTT.

Points on this clone: The junction and the germline gene differ at one end; a read error may be behind it. The J gene is TRBJ2-3, the V gene TRBV29-1; D perhaps matches TRBD2 (6 bases). The CDR3 has 15 amino acids. CDR1 is SQVTM, CDR2 ANQGSEA, per germline. The CDR3 reads CSVEGPGLSTDTQYF. As DNA, the CDR3 is TGCAGCGTAGAAGGGCCGGGACTTAGCACAGATACGCAGTATTTT.

The chain is built from TRBV7-8 and TRBJ2-6; 8 nucleotides line up with TRBD1. Per germline, CDR1 SGHVS and CDR2 FQNEAQ. The CDR3 is made up of 14 amino acids. V was clipped by 9 bases and J by 3 bases; unmatched bases: 4. CDR3: CASQGAGGANVLTF. CDR3 bases: TGTGCCAGTCAGGGGGCAGGTGGGGCCAACGTCCTGACTTTC.

The chain uses TRBV7-9 and TRBJ2-7; no clear D gene. V lost 6 bases to trimming and J lost 0 bases, with 3 bases between them. The CDR3 extends over 11 amino acids. Germline CDR1 is SEHNR and CDR2 is FQNEAQ (reference sequence). In DNA, the CDR3 is TGTGCCAGCAGTGGCTCCTACGAGCAGTACTTC. Protein product: CASSGSYEQYF.

The genes are TRBV7-8 and TRBJ1-2; D gene uncertain. The CDR3 extends over 13 amino acids. V was clipped by 5 bases and J by 11 bases, with 18 bases between them. Germline V CDR1 and CDR2: SGHVS, FQNEAQ. The CDR3, as DNA: TGTGCCAGCAGCCTTGAAGCGGGTCAGTGGTACACCTTC. Translated: CASSLEAGQWYTF.

The chain couples TRBV19 to TRBJ1-6, with D perhaps TRBD1 (6 bases). V was trimmed by 4 bases and J by 9 bases, leaving 10 bases between them. Germline loops: CDR1 LNHDA, CDR2 SQIVND (reference sequence). The CDR3 covers 13 residues. CDR3 bases: TGTGCCAGTAGTAACCAGGGGCCTTCACCCCTCCACTTT. This codes for CASSNQGPSPLHF.

The V call is TRBV19, the J call TRBJ1-2; D gene ambiguous. V shed 5 bases and J shed 4 bases, with 14 bases lying between them. Germline assignment: CDR1 LNHDA and CDR2 SQIVND (reference sequence). The CDR3 runs 14 residues. The CDR3 here is CASSQAAAGYGYTF. The CDR3 coding sequence is TGTGCCAGTAGTCAAGCAGCGGCCGGCTATGGCTACACCTTC.

Notes on this clone: Within the sample, other DNA sequences also encode this same CDR3. The V and J genes are TRBV7-9 and TRBJ1-5; D perhaps matches TRBD1 (6 bases). Deletions cut 5 bases from V and 1 base from J, with 9 bases between. This CDR3 has 14 amino acids. Germline loops: CDR1 SEHNR, CDR2 FQNEAQ (reference sequence). CDR3 region: CASSIGQSNQPQHF. CDR3 coding DNA: TGTGCCAGCAGCATCGGACAGAGCAATCAGCCCCAGCATTTT. Combining the CDR3 with reference TRBV7-9 and TRBJ1-5 gives the whole variable domain DTGVSQNPRHKITKRGQNVTFRCDPISEHNRLYWYRQTLGQGPEFLTYFQNEAQLEKSRLLSDRFSAERPKGSFSTLEIQRTEQGDSAMYLCASSIGQSNQPQHFGDGTRLSIL.

This clone was seen a handful of times. The chain links TRBV14 to TRBJ2-7; D is undetermined. This CDR3 has 13 amino acids. The germline CDR1 and CDR2 sequences are SGHDN and FVKESK. The ends were cut back, 3 bases at V and 2 bases at J, with 8 bases in the middle. Written as DNA, the CDR3 is TGTGCCAGCAGCCAGCGGCTAGCCTACGAGCAGTACTTC. This codes for CASSQRLAYEQYF.

CDR3 nucleotides: TGCGCCAGCAGCCAAGGGGGCTCCTTGGGGACAGCGAACACCGGGGAGCTGTTTTTT. It specifies CASSQGGSLGTANTGELFF. The V gene is TRBV4-3, the J gene TRBJ2-2; 7 bases align to TRBD1. With V trimmed by 1 base and J by 0 bases, 11 bases remained unmatched. Germline V gene sequence: CDR1 LGHNA, CDR2 YSLEER. This CDR3 region has 19 residues.

The chain couples TRBV7-9 to TRBJ2-1, with D uncertain. The V end was cut by 8 bases, the J end by 8 bases, with 10 bases between. The CDR3 covers 11 residues. Germline V gives CDR1 SEHNR, CDR2 FQNEAQ (reference sequence). CDR3: CASLLGHEQFF. DNA of the CDR3: TGTGCCAGCCTCCTGGGCCATGAGCAGTTCTTC.

The genes are TRBV25-1 and TRBJ2-5; D possibly corresponds to TRBD2 (6 bases). V was trimmed by 2 bases and J by 4 bases, leaving 20 bases between them. The V gene's germline CDR1 is MGHDK and CDR2 SYGVNS. CDR3 length equals 17 residues. CDR3 bases: TGTGCCAGCAGTGAAGATTTTGAGACTAGGCCCGGAGAGACCCAGTACTTC. Translation: CASSEDFETRPGETQYF.

The gene calls are TRBV6-1 and TRBJ2-1; D remains ambiguous. CDR1 is MNHNS, CDR2 SASEGT, per germline. The CDR3 extends over 12 amino acids. V was shortened by 7 bases and J by 3 bases, with 7 bases between the two germline ends. The CDR3 region has the DNA TGTGCCAGCACTTGGGACTACAATGAGCAGTTCTTC. This codes for CASTWDYNEQFF.

The chain joins TRBV7-9 to TRBJ2-3; 13 bases map to TRBD2. This CDR3 spans 19 amino acids. Unmatched junction bases numbered 16, after V lost 8 bases and J lost 2 bases. Germline V gene lookup returns CDR1 SEHNR and CDR2 FQNEAQ (reference sequence). Written as DNA, the CDR3 is TGTGCCAGCCATTTCAATCCGGGACTAGCGGGATCTCACACAGATACGCAGTATTTT. Translating gives CASHFNPGLAGSHTDTQYF.

This clone was counted between two and nine times. CDR3 sequence (DNA): TGTGCCAGCAGCCCTCAGCCAGCGTCCTATGGCTACACCTTC. This sequence encodes CASSPQPASYGYTF. The rearrangement joins TRBV11-1 to TRBJ1-2; D remains ambiguous. V dropped 5 bases and J dropped 4 bases, with 14 bases sitting between them. The germline V gene has CDR1 SGHAT and CDR2 FQDESV (reference sequence). This CDR3 has 14 residues. Full variable domain (rest looked up from reference TRBV11-1 and TRBJ1-2): EAEVAQSPRYKITEKSQAVAFWCDPISGHATLYWYRQILGQGPELLVQFQDESVVDDSQLPKDRFSAERLKGVDSTLKIQPAELGDSAMYLCASSPQPASYGYTFGSGTRLTVV.

The table lists this clone with a few counts. The gene calls are TRBV6-5 and TRBJ2-2; no definite D call. CDR1 is MNHEY, CDR2 SVGAGI, per germline. The CDR3 extends over 12 amino acids. Trimming pared 0 bases from V and 7 bases from J, leaving 3 bases between. The CDR3 protein is CASSYSGGELFF. The DNA for the CDR3 is TGTGCCAGCAGTTACTCGGGCGGGGAGCTGTTTTTT.

This rearrangement joins TRBV29-1 to TRBJ1-1, with TRBD1 as a possible D gene (5 bases). Looked up from germline, CDR1 is SQVTM and CDR2 is ANQGSEA. CDR3 length: 13 amino acids. V gave up 7 bases and J gave up 2 bases, with 14 bases separating them. The CDR3 coding sequence is TGCAGCGGCTGGGGGAGTACAAACACTGAAGCTTTCTTT. Translating gives CSGWGSTNTEAFF.

The gene calls are TRBV11-1 and TRBJ1-1, with D uncertain. The germline V and J ends were trimmed by 5 bases and 10 bases, with 17 bases remaining between them. Per the germline V gene, CDR1 is SGHAT and CDR2 is FQDESV (reference sequence). The CDR3 spans 13 residues. The CDR3 region has the DNA TGTGCCAGCAGCCCGTACACGGCGTGGGGAGCTTTCTTT. Translating it yields CASSPYTAWGAFF. The full variable domain, completed using reference TRBV11-1 and TRBJ1-1, is EAEVAQSPRYKITEKSQAVAFWCDPISGHATLYWYRQILGQGPELLVQFQDESVVDDSQLPKDRFSAERLKGVDSTLKIQPAELGDSAMYLCASSPYTAWGAFFGQGTRLTVV.

This clone was picked up a small number of times. The chain has TRBV19 and TRBJ1-4, with 7 bases fitting TRBD1. CDR3 length equals 15 residues. Looked up from germline, CDR1 is LNHDA and CDR2 is SQIVND (reference sequence). With 9 bases clipped from V and 0 bases from J, the junction kept 7 bases outside the gene matches. CDR3 sequence reads: CASAYTGATNEKLFF. As DNA, the CDR3 is TGTGCCAGCGCTTATACAGGGGCAACTAATGAAAAACTGTTTTTT.

The gene calls are TRBV10-3 and TRBJ2-3; 14 nucleotides align to TRBD2. Germline assignment: CDR1 ENHRY and CDR2 SYGVKD. V lost 8 bases to trimming and J lost 0 bases; unmatched junction nucleotides: 4. CDR3 length: 16 residues. The CDR3 sequence: CAIGLAGGASTDTQYF. The CDR3 DNA reads TGTGCCATCGGACTAGCGGGGGGCGCTAGCACAGATACGCAGTATTTT.

The CDR3 here is CASSESIGDVGNSPLHF. CDR3 nucleotide sequence: TGTGCCAGCAGTGAATCTATCGGGGACGTCGGAAATTCACCCCTCCACTTT. The chain joins TRBV25-1 to TRBJ1-6; D might be TRBD1 (5 bases). CDR3 length equals 17 residues. V lost 1 base, J lost 7 bases, and 17 bases lay in between. Germline lookup yields CDR1 MGHDK and CDR2 SYGVNS.

The chain carries TRBV2 and TRBJ2-7; a weak D match, TRBD1 (5 bases). Germline CDR1 SNHLY, CDR2 FYNNEI. The CDR3 contains 16 residues. V lost 6 bases, J lost 2 bases, and 20 bases lay in between. Here the CDR3 reads CASRRTRALVAYEQYF. The CDR3 DNA reads TGTGCCAGCAGACGGACCAGGGCCTTAGTAGCCTACGAGCAGTACTTC.